This T cell receptor beta chain was sequenced for a study of T cell clones after liver transplantation. Across the whole study: Graft-donor-reactive sequences were compared with third-party-reactive TCRbeta sequences from pre-transplant mixed lymphocyte reactions. Tolerant meant at least one year fully off immunosuppression without liver enzymes above twice normal.

Study observations and caveats: A larger donor-reactive than third-party decline suggested partial antigen-specific deletion.

The method was immunoSEQ multiplex PCR; TCRdb's version includes in-frame clones alone and lacks a portion of them. Among roughly 80,000 clones listed, around four fifths were seen once. Remarks on this clone: Antigen: not known.

Sequencing used CD4+ T cells from blood, obtained at the 22-month timepoint. The clonotype originates from a human patient who received a liver transplant. The T cells may come from the graft donor.

CDR3 protein: CASSGVLTDTQYF. CDR3 nucleotide sequence: TGTGCCAGTAGTGGCGTACTCACAGATACGCAGTATTTT. The V call is TRBV19, the J call TRBJ2-3; no definite D call. CDR3 length equals 13 residues. CDR1 LNHDA and CDR2 SQIVND come from the germline V gene (reference sequence). V lost 5 bases, J lost 2 bases, and 8 bases lay in between.